This T cell receptor (beta chain) was sequenced in a study of human T cells and chemical hapten exposure (dated by TCRdb to 2020 to 2023). For context, the study as a whole: For sensitization, 2% DPC in acetone was applied to a 2 cm by 2 cm area of upper inner arm skin. The patient cohort, mostly female, included alopecia areata with under or over 50% scalp involvement, alopecia totalis and alopecia universalis. Patch testing on the upper back used Finn chambers containing 0.01% DPC, with scoring done after 6 days according to International Contact Dermatitis Research Group standards. Weekly therapeutic DPC doses were additionally applied to the scalp of patients throughout the approximately 24-week study period. Libraries were pooled for sequencing, and variation in per-sample TCR yields was attributed mainly to small differences in library volumes within the pool. Blood samples were taken from patients before sensitization (week 0) and then at 2, 6 and about 24 weeks after DPC sensitization. This study followed changes in the peripheral blood TCR repertoire in vivo during primary and secondary sensitization of alopecia patients to the hapten diphenylcyclopropenone (DPC). About 28 alopecia patients gave blood for TCR sequencing at one to four time points (pre-sensitization, 2, 6 and 24 weeks). Study-wide conclusions, independent of this receptor: DPC sensitization did not change how many TCRs were above 1 in 1000 frequency, and no evidence was found of alterations in global repertoire structure. After repeated subsampling, changes were observed in the strength of the expansion versus patch-test correlation and in the threshold at which the correlation became significant. Expanded TCRs formed significantly more large CDR3 similarity clusters than pre-sensitization or healthy control sets, consistent with antigen-driven responses. The number of PT1 expanded TCRs positively correlated with patch test score, significant at thresholds 8, 16 and 32 but not 4. Because every patient had alopecia, a presumed autoimmune disease, the patients' immune response might differ from that of healthy individuals.

The time point label corresponds to: patch test 1, 2 weeks after DPC sensitization. What the treatment or condition label conveys for this sample: therapeutic diphenylcyclopropenone sensitization with weekly scalp DPC. At every patch-test visit, the blood draw took place before the patch test was put on. To be eligible, patients had to be aged 18 to 70, diagnosed with alopecia and judged suitable for DPC therapy, while pregnant patients were excluded. Unfractionated whole blood was collected in Tempus Blood RNA tubes, and total RNA was extracted from that blood. The protocol used for the library was RACE. The listed sequencing device is NextSeq 500. During library preparation, unique molecular identifiers were attached to individual cDNA molecules so that TCRs could be counted in a quantitative, reproducible way. Each blood RNA sample was used to sequence both TCR alpha and TCR beta chains. Per the original workflow: A median of around 96,000 TCRs per sample was observed, with a range of 23,224 to 690,600. The Decombinator software suite was used to annotate the V, J and CDR3 of the TCR reads. To make PS versus PT1 abundance plots, every sample was subsampled to the same number of TCRs (28,000). Expanded TCRs were defined as absent before sensitization and observed at least eight times at the 2-week time point. In TCRdb, the public reads were trimmed at Q25 with fastp and aligned with MiXCR, with productive beta chains retained. Every distinct CDR3 protein forms one entry, paired with its most common genes and DNA. In this record, the V and J calls reflect TCRdb's handling and not the investigators' own analysis. The sample table records tens of thousands of distinct CDR3 sequences; 10% to 13% of these occur just once. 2% to 2.5% of the sample goes to the ten largest clones.

Reading the germline V gene gives CDR1 SGHVS and CDR2 FQNEAQ. The CDR3 has 14 amino acids, counting the end cysteine and phenylalanine. The CDR3 DNA has 42 bases and is translated from base 1. Relative to germline, V is missing 5 bases and J is missing 4 bases, with 5 bases of the junction outside any gene match. The table lists this clonotype with many counts. What antigen it recognizes has not been identified. Base qualities are missing; no much larger clone stands one base away. This receptor was taken from a man in his forties with alopecia areata. Some clones in this sample may be carry-over from other donors' samples. In this chain, TRBV7-8 is recombined with TRBJ2-3, with TRBD1 matching 8 junction bases. The sequencing used whole blood, collected in connection with sensitization to the hapten diphenylcyclopropenone (DPC). The CDR3 protein is CASSLDRVADTQYF. The DNA is TGTGCCAGCAGCCTGGACAGGGTGGCAGATACGCAGTATTTT. The CDR3, completed at both ends by the reference TRBV7-8 and TRBJ2-3 genes, gives the full variable domain GAGVSQSPRYKVAKRGQDVALRCDPISGHVSLFWYQQALGQGPEFLTYFQNEAQLDKSGLPSDRFFAERPEGSVSTLKIQRTQQEDSAVYLCASSLDRVADTQYFGPGTRLTVL.